The source of this T cell receptor (beta chain) is a study of chemoradiotherapy in HPV16-positive cancers. Study-level information: Candidate HPV-specific T-cell clones and common TCR motifs came from functional assays in a couple of HPV16-positive patients.

Study observations and caveats: Candidate HPV-specific clones and E7-related TCR motifs grew in tumor during treatment.

The data were produced by immunoSEQ multiplex PCR, yet TCRdb's version contains in-frame clones alone and is incomplete. Altogether under 7,000 clones are present, 75% to 95% being singletons, with the ten largest covering around 1.7%. Worth noting for this clone: Its cognate antigen is unknown.

V gave up 5 bases and J gave up 0 bases, with 7 bases separating them. This CDR3 is built from 13 residues. Germline V gene sequence: CDR1 SGHTA, CDR2 FQGTGA. The chain has TRBV7-3 and TRBJ1-1; D unclear. The sequencing here drew on blood, taken from a patient who underwent chemoradiotherapy. The sequence was obtained from a human donor with HPV-associated anogenital cancer. CDR3 DNA sequence: TGTGCCAGCAGCCTGACCTTGAACACTGAAGCTTTCTTT. Its protein product is CASSLTLNTEAFF.